This T cell receptor beta chain came from a study of regulatory T cells in long-lasting Graves disease. CDR3 length equals 12 residues. The V gene's germline CDR1 is SNHLY and CDR2 FYNNEI. V gave up 4 bases and J gave up 3 bases, with 7 bases separating them. Construction of TCR beta libraries relied on iRepertoire HTBI primers and on Arm-PCR targeting CDR3 regions. Using its own MiXCR run on the multiplex PCR reads, TCRdb lists one record per CDR3 protein. Of 680,000 or so distinct CDR3 sequences listed, less than 20% are singletons. Time point given: newly diagnosed GD, antithyroid drugs for less than 3 months. PBMC-extracted RNA yielded the TCR library. This clonotype was observed many times. The same sample was also used in a study of T cells in Graves' hyperthyroidism and ophthalmopathy.

Sequenced material: peripheral blood mononuclear cells (PBMCs), taken at new diagnosis, from a patient treated with antithyroid drugs. The receptor's source is a woman under 40 with Graves disease. V and J are TRBV2 and TRBJ2-7; D unresolved. The DNA for the CDR3 is TGTGCCAGCAGTGTCATTAACTACGAGCAGTACTTC. It specifies CASSVINYEQYF.